The 26 T cell receptor beta chains below come from one sample, sequenced in a study of vaccination effects on CD4 cells after COVID-19. Investigators separated out CD4+ T cells once 10 days of culture had passed. It was two doses of either the BNT162b2 or mRNA-1273 vaccine that participants received. These TCRs' antigens remain unknown. This table comes from immunoSEQ multiplex PCR, and its TCRdb copy is limited to in-frame clones, with some not included. The data contain some 66,000 clones, around 79% of them singletons. The sample was CD4+ T cells from PBMCs cultured without peptide, taken after COVID-19 vaccination. All receptors derive from a human donor who received a COVID-19 vaccine.

V and J are TRBV24-1 and TRBJ1-1; tentative D call: TRBD1 (5 bases). There are 14 residues in the CDR3. V gave up 4 bases and J gave up 1 base, with 9 bases separating them. CDR1 is KGHDR and CDR2 is SFDVKD in the germline V gene. CDR3 region: CATSDGGWNTEAFF. The CDR3 DNA is TGTGCCACCAGTGACGGGGGGTGGAACACTGAAGCTTTCTTT.

The gene calls are TRBV5-1 and TRBJ2-1; D is ambiguous. The CDR3 consists of 13 residues. Trimming removed 1 base at V and 7 bases at J, with 9 bases between. Germline assignment: CDR1 SGHRS and CDR2 YFSETQ. The CDR3: CASSLRDGNEQFF. In nucleotides, the CDR3 is TGCGCCAGCAGCTTGAGGGATGGAAATGAGCAGTTCTTC.

V and J are TRBV10-1 and TRBJ1-1; D unclear. CDR3 size: 13 residues. Germline V CDR1 and CDR2: WNHNN, SYGVQD (reference sequence). Trimming cost V 2 bases and J 0 bases, with 4 bases left between them. The DNA for the CDR3 is TGCGCCAGCAGTGAGACAGTGAACACTGAAGCTTTCTTT. It yields the protein CASSETVNTEAFF.

Only a few counts were recorded for this clone. The chain uses TRBV28 and TRBJ2-5, with D perhaps matching TRBD1 (6 bases). Trimming removed 0 bases at V and 5 bases at J, with 10 bases between. CDR3 length equals 14 residues. The germline CDR1 and CDR2 sequences are MDHEN and SYDVKM. CDR3 region: CASSLWGARETQYF. CDR3 nucleotide sequence: TGTGCCAGCAGTTTATGGGGGGCGCGGGAGACCCAGTACTTC.

The chain is built from TRBV10-2 and TRBJ2-1; D possibly corresponds to TRBD1 (6 bases). The germline V and J ends were trimmed by 6 bases and 0 bases, with 12 bases remaining between them. The CDR3 covers 15 residues. Germline assignment: CDR1 WSHSY and CDR2 SAAADI. CDR3 residues: CASREDSSSYNEQFF. CDR3 bases: TGCGCCAGCAGGGAGGACAGTAGCTCCTACAATGAGCAGTTCTTC.

The chain recombines TRBV4-1 with TRBJ2-3; D may correspond to TRBD1 or TRBD2 (5 bases each). Trimming shortened V by 0 bases and J by 8 bases, and 18 bases separated the two germline ends. The CDR3 has 16 amino acids. CDR1 is MGHRA, CDR2 YSYEKL, per germline. CDR3 sequence reads: CASSQDFGTPRGTQYF. The CDR3 coding sequence is TGCGCCAGCAGCCAAGATTTCGGGACCCCCCGGGGTACGCAGTATTTT.

The chain couples TRBV4-1 to TRBJ2-1, with 8 bases identical to TRBD1. With V trimmed by 1 base and J by 4 bases, 9 bases remained unmatched. CDR1 and CDR2 (germline): MGHRA, YSYEKL. The CDR3 consists of 17 residues. The CDR3 protein is CASSQAIGQGSYNEQFF. The CDR3, as DNA: TGCGCCAGCAGCCAAGCAATCGGACAGGGTAGTTACAATGAGCAGTTCTTC.

This chain joins TRBV10-1 and TRBJ2-3; no reliable D call. Germline CDR1 is WNHNN and CDR2 is SYGVQD (reference sequence). Trimming left V 7 bases short and J 1 base short, with 9 bases between. The CDR3 runs to 13 residues. The DNA for the CDR3 is TGCGCCAGCAACCCGGCGGGCACAGATACGCAGTATTTT. Amino acids: CASNPAGTDTQYF.

The chain employs TRBV27 and TRBJ1-5; D is perhaps TRBD1 (5 bases). The ends were cut back, 2 bases at V and 6 bases at J, with 8 bases in the middle. CDR3 length: 13 amino acids. Germline assignment: CDR1 MNHEY and CDR2 SMNVEV (reference sequence). The CDR3 DNA is TGTGCCAGCAGTTTAAACAGGCTTCAGCCCCAGCATTTT. Protein: CASSLNRLQPQHF.

This clone was seen only once. The chain joins TRBV5-4 to TRBJ2-4, with D possibly being TRBD1 (5 bases). Germline V gives CDR1 SGHNT, CDR2 YYREEE (reference sequence). V gave up 0 bases and J gave up 2 bases, with 15 bases separating them. This CDR3 region has 17 residues. The CDR3 sequence is CASSLAAGSGSKNIQYF. In DNA form, the CDR3 reads TGTGCCAGCAGCTTGGCCGCAGGGTCCGGATCCAAAAACATTCAGTACTTC.

This clone was found once. This rearrangement joins TRBV7-2 to TRBJ1-1; TRBD1 might be the D (5 bases). The CDR3 runs 15 residues. Trimming left V 5 bases short and J 6 bases short, with 19 bases between. The germline V gene encodes CDR1 SGHTA and CDR2 FQGNSA. CDR3 DNA: TGTGCCAGCAGCAATTCAGGGATGGGTGCCGCTGAAGCTTTCTTT. Translated: CASSNSGMGAAEAFF.

The chain has TRBV21-1 and TRBJ2-4; the D call in the table, TRBD2, was not verified against the DNA. TRBV21-1 is a documented pseudogene. This CDR3 is built from 17 residues. The CDR3 nucleotides read TGTGCCAGCAGCAGAAGGGCGGGGTGGGAGCAAACAAACATTCAGTACTTC. It translates to CASSRRAGWEQTNIQYF.

This chain joins TRBV30 and TRBJ1-4; 7 nucleotides agree with TRBD1. The CDR3 contains 15 residues. After removal of 1 base from V and 10 bases from J, the junction contained 12 bases not matched to a gene. Germline V CDR1 and CDR2: GTSNPN, SVGIG (reference sequence). In nucleotides, the CDR3 is TGTGCCTGGAGTGCGGTGGACAAGGCAGGGGGAAAACTGTTTTTT. The encoded protein is CAWSAVDKAGGKLFF.

The rearrangement joins TRBV28 to TRBJ2-1; 8 bases are a match to TRBD2. CDR3 length: 16 amino acids. Per germline, CDR1 MDHEN and CDR2 SYDVKM. With V trimmed by 0 bases and J by 6 bases, 7 bases remained unmatched. The CDR3 loop reads CASSLWTQRGTNEQFF. CDR3 coding DNA: TGTGCCAGCAGTTTATGGACCCAGCGGGGGACCAATGAGCAGTTCTTC.

The chain combines TRBV6-2 or TRBV6-3 with TRBJ1-2; D call uncertain. This CDR3 region has 14 residues. V gave up 2 bases and J gave up 8 bases, with 15 bases separating them. Germline lookup yields CDR1 MNHEY and CDR2 SVGEGT. CDR3 DNA sequence: TGTGCCAGCAGTTACCCGCCGGGATCTCGGGGCTACACCTTC. It codes for CASSYPPGSRGYTF.

This clone has a handful of counts. The chain employs TRBV14 and TRBJ2-2; 7 bases align to TRBD1. The ends lost 0 bases at V and 5 bases at J; junction bases unmatched: 6. Looked up from germline, CDR1 is SGHDN and CDR2 is FVKESK. The CDR3 runs to 16 residues. Written as DNA, the CDR3 is TGTGCCAGCAGCCAAGAGAGGGGGCGCTGGACCGGGGAGCTGTTTTTT. This codes for CASSQERGRWTGELFF.

The rearrangement links TRBV5-1 to TRBJ1-1; D remains ambiguous. Trimming left V 2 bases short and J 0 bases short, with 11 bases between. Per germline, CDR1 SGHRS and CDR2 YFSETQ. The CDR3 length is 15 residues. CDR3 coding DNA: TGCGCCAGCAGCTTAGTGGGAAGCTTGAACACTGAAGCTTTCTTT. Protein: CASSLVGSLNTEAFF.

Here the CDR3 DNA reads TGTGCCAGCTCCCCCGAAAAGGGCCGAAACACCGGGGAGCTGTTTTTT. Translated: CASSPEKGRNTGELFF. The chain employs TRBV18 and TRBJ2-2, with D hard to call. V lost 6 bases and J lost 2, with 16 bases in between. The CDR3 has 16 amino acids. Germline CDR1 is KGHSH and CDR2 is LQKENI.

The chain couples TRBV19 to TRBJ1-5; no clear D. Deletions cut 5 bases from V and 7 bases from J, with 12 bases between. This CDR3 spans 13 amino acids. Germline CDR1 and CDR2: LNHDA and SQIVND (reference sequence). Here the CDR3 DNA reads TGTGCCAGTAGTTCGCAAATGGGACAGCCCCAGCATTTT. As protein: CASSSQMGQPQHF.

The rearrangement joins TRBV28 to TRBJ1-2; no reliable D call. Germline lookup yields CDR1 MDHEN and CDR2 SYDVKM. This CDR3 comprises 13 residues. The V end lost 4 bases, the J end lost 0 bases, and 6 bases lay between the germline ends. The CDR3 coding sequence is TGTGCCAGCAGTTCCATGGCTAACTATGGCTACACCTTC. It yields the protein CASSSMANYGYTF.

The sample holds a few counts of this clone. The rearrangement uses TRBV3-1 (or the pseudogene TRBV3-2) and TRBJ1-1, with TRBD1 as a possible D gene (6 bases). CDR3 length: 12 amino acids. V was cut by 3 bases and J by 10 bases, with 12 bases left in between. Germline CDR1 and CDR2: LGHDT and YNNKEL (reference sequence). CDR3 in amino acids: CASSQGAMGAFF. The DNA of the CDR3 is TGTGCCAGCAGCCAGGGGGCTATGGGAGCTTTCTTT.

The V gene is TRBV30, the J gene TRBJ1-3; possible D gene TRBD1, 6 bases. In germline, CDR1 is GTSNPN, CDR2 SVGIG (reference sequence). The CDR3 runs to 14 residues. V was clipped by 0 bases and J by 2 bases, with 8 bases between them. The CDR3 region has the DNA TGTGCCTGGAGTGTCAGGGGAACTGGAAACACCATATATTTT. Residues: CAWSVRGTGNTIYF. Full variable domain (remainder filled in from reference TRBV30 and TRBJ1-3): SQTIHQWPATLVQPVGSPLSLECTVEGTSNPNLYWYRQAAGRGLQLLFYSVGIGQISSEVPQNLSASRPQDRQFILSSKKLLLSDSGFYLCAWSVRGTGNTIYFGEGSWLTVV.

This clone occurred once. V usage is TRBV9 and J usage is TRBJ1-4, with D unresolved. CDR3 length: 15 residues. Germline-derived CDR1 and CDR2 are SGDLS and YYNGEE. Trimming took 4 bases from V and 0 from J, leaving 10 bases between them. The CDR3 is CASSPRGSTNEKLFF. CDR3 in DNA: TGTGCCAGCAGCCCGCGGGGATCAACTAATGAAAAACTGTTTTTT. Based on the CDR3 plus reference TRBV9 and TRBJ1-4, the full variable domain is DSGVTQTPKHLITATGQRVTLRCSPRSGDLSVYWYQQSLDQGLQFLIQYYNGEERAKGNILERFSAQQFPDLHSELNLSSLELGDSALYFCASSPRGSTNEKLFFGSGTQLSVL.

The chain has TRBV7-3 and TRBJ2-1; D not certain. The germline V gene has CDR1 SGHTA and CDR2 FQGTGA. The ends were cut back, 5 bases at V and 3 bases at J, with 14 bases in the middle. The CDR3 consists of 15 residues. CDR3 nucleotides: TGTGCCAGCAGCCCATCCGCGGCAGGCTACAATGAGCAGTTCTTC. It is translated as CASSPSAAGYNEQFF. Full variable domain (rest looked up from reference TRBV7-3 and TRBJ2-1): GAGVSQTPSNKVTEKGKYVELRCDPISGHTALYWYRQSLGQGPEFLIYFQGTGAADDSGLPNDRFFAVRPEGSVSTLKIQRTERGDSAVYLCASSPSAAGYNEQFFGPGTRLTVL.

This chain joins TRBV2 and TRBJ2-3, with D perhaps assigned TRBD1 or TRBD2 (6 bases each). The CDR3 covers 15 residues. Germline lookup yields CDR1 SNHLY and CDR2 FYNNEI. The V and J ends lost 5 bases and 4 bases respectively, with 16 bases between them. This CDR3 reads CASSTYRVAADTQYF. DNA of the CDR3: TGTGCCAGCAGTACGTACAGGGTAGCGGCAGATACGCAGTATTTT.

This chain connects TRBV5-6 to TRBJ1-4, with TRBD1 identical over 10 bases. V lost 2 bases, J lost 0 bases, and 7 bases stayed unmatched. The germline V gene encodes CDR1 SGHDT and CDR2 YYEEEE. The CDR3 extends over 18 amino acids. CDR3 protein: CASSLRQGAYSTNEKLFF. CDR3 DNA sequence: TGTGCCAGCAGCTTAAGACAGGGGGCCTATTCAACTAATGAAAAACTGTTTTTT.